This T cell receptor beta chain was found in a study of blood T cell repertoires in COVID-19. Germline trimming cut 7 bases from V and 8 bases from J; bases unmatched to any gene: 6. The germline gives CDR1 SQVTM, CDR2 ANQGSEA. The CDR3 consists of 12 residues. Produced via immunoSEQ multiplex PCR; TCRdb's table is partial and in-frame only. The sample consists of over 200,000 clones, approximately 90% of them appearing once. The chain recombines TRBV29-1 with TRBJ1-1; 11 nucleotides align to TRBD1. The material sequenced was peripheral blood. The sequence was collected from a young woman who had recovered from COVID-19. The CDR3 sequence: CSAAGQGVEAFF. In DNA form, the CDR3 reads TGCAGCGCTGCGGGACAGGGGGTCGAAGCTTTCTTT.